The 30 T cell receptor beta chains presented below share a single source sample, sequenced in a study of cytomegalovirus exposure and HLA in healthy donors. 13 Jbeta primers and 60 Vbeta primers were used for the PCR. Sequenced by immunoSEQ multiplex PCR; TCRdb stores in-frame clones only, minus some. The sample shows 55,000 to 80,000 clones, approximately 83% of them seen only once. Sequences were obtained from PBMCs. Receptors originate from a female donor in good health and CMV-seronegative.

The chain couples TRBV27 to TRBJ1-6, with a possible D match to TRBD1 (6 bases). This CDR3 comprises 13 residues. The V and J ends lost 8 bases and 12 bases respectively, with 17 bases between them. Germline assignment: CDR1 MNHEY and CDR2 SMNVEV (reference sequence). CDR3 amino acids: CASSTRDTRPLHF. The CDR3 DNA reads as TGTGCCAGCTCAACCCGGGACACTCGACCCCTCCACTTT.

A single count supports this clone. This chain joins TRBV2 and TRBJ1-4, with TRBD1 identical over 8 bases. V shed 6 bases, J shed 5 bases, and the junction held 8 bases outside the gene matches. This CDR3 comprises 15 residues. Germline V gene data show CDR1 as SNHLY and CDR2 as FYNNEI. The CDR3 sequence is CASRRPDRENEKLFF. CDR3 bases: TGTGCCAGCAGGAGACCGGACAGGGAAAATGAAAAACTGTTTTTT.

J is TRBJ2-5 and V is TRBV5-1; the D gene is possibly TRBD1 (6 bases). The V and J ends lost 4 bases and 5 bases respectively, with 18 bases between them. Germline V gene lookup returns CDR1 SGHRS and CDR2 YFSETQ. This CDR3 spans 15 amino acids. The CDR3 nucleotides are TGCGCCAGCAGCCCTCAGGGGCTAAGTTGGGAGACCCAGTACTTC. Its translation is CASSPQGLSWETQYF.

The CDR3 loop is CASSPAGVTTDTQYF. CDR3 in DNA: TGCGCCAGCAGTCCAGCGGGGGTGACCACAGATACGCAGTATTTT. The chain links TRBV5-1 to TRBJ2-3; TRBD2 matches 8 bases. Germline V CDR1 and CDR2: SGHRS, YFSETQ. The CDR3 runs 15 residues. Losses at the gene ends were 5 bases for V and 2 bases for J; bases not matched to a gene: 7.

The V call is TRBV30, the J call TRBJ2-1, with TRBD2 matching over 8 bases. Germline CDR1 is GTSNPN and CDR2 is SVGIG (reference sequence). V shed 0 bases, J shed 3 bases, and the junction held 4 bases outside the gene matches. The CDR3 consists of 15 residues. The CDR3 nucleotides read TGTGCCTGGAGTGTTGACGGGAGGGGCTACAATGAGCAGTTCTTC. It translates to CAWSVDGRGYNEQFF. The whole variable domain, remainder taken from reference TRBV30 and TRBJ2-1, is SQTIHQWPATLVQPVGSPLSLECTVEGTSNPNLYWYRQAAGRGLQLLFYSVGIGQISSEVPQNLSASRPQDRQFILSSKKLLLSDSGFYLCAWSVDGRGYNEQFFGPGTRLTVL.

This clone was found once. The chain uses TRBV2 and TRBJ2-3, with D possibly TRBD1 on 6 matching bases. Trimming took off 3 bases at V and 0 bases at J, with 7 bases between the two ends. The CDR3 sequence is 14 residues long. Per the germline V gene, CDR1 is SNHLY and CDR2 is FYNNEI. The CDR3 nucleotides read TGTGCCAGCAGTGACAGGGGAAGCACAGATACGCAGTATTTT. It translates to CASSDRGSTDTQYF.

The V call is TRBV5-4, the J call TRBJ2-2; no reliable D call. Trimming left V 4 bases short and J 3 bases short, with 16 bases between. Germline V gene sequence: CDR1 SGHNT, CDR2 YYREEE (reference sequence). This CDR3 spans 16 amino acids. The CDR3 sequence: CASSRPESSYTGELFF. The CDR3 nucleotides read TGTGCCAGCAGCCGCCCCGAATCTAGTTACACCGGGGAGCTGTTTTTT.

The chain uses TRBV6-6 and TRBJ2-6; no definite D call. Looked up from germline, CDR1 is MNHNY and CDR2 is SVGAGI (reference sequence). The CDR3 sequence is 15 residues long. V was clipped by 6 bases and J by 2 bases, with 11 bases between them. CDR3 sequence: CASSPGVAGANVLTF. CDR3 DNA: TGTGCCAGCAGCCCTGGTGTAGCTGGGGCCAACGTCCTGACTTTC.

The V call is TRBV28, the J call TRBJ2-1; 10 nucleotides line up with TRBD2. Germline V gene data show CDR1 as MDHEN and CDR2 as SYDVKM. V lost 2 bases to trimming and J lost 9 bases; unmatched junction nucleotides: 4. The CDR3 is 14 amino acids. For the CDR3, the DNA is TGTGCCAGCAGTTTACTAGCGGGGGCCACTGAGCAGTTCTTC. Translation gives CASSLLAGATEQFF.

This clone was observed a single time. The chain joins TRBV11-2 to TRBJ1-1, with 11 bases that match TRBD1. V trimming: 6 bases; J trimming: 5 bases; junction bases outside the gene matches: 8. This CDR3 region has 15 residues. Germline assignment: CDR1 SGHAT and CDR2 FQNNGV. The CDR3 nucleotides are TGTGCCAGCAGACTCTCCGGGACAGGGGGGACTGAAGCTTTCTTT. This sequence encodes CASRLSGTGGTEAFF. Combining the CDR3 with reference TRBV11-2 and TRBJ1-1 gives the whole variable domain EAGVAQSPRYKIIEKRQSVAFWCNPISGHATLYWYQQILGQGPKLLIQFQNNGVVDDSQLPKDRFSAERLKGVDSTLKIQPAKLEDSAVYLCASRLSGTGGTEAFFGQGTRLTVV.

This clone showed up just a few times. V is TRBV9 and J is TRBJ1-2, with TRBD1 matching over 8 bases. The CDR3 totals 15 residues. Per the germline V gene, CDR1 is SGDLS and CDR2 is YYNGEE. V lost 4 bases, J lost 0 bases, and 5 bases stayed unmatched. The CDR3 DNA follows: TGTGCCAGCAGCTTTGCAGGGGGCGCTAACTATGGCTACACCTTC. The encoded protein is CASSFAGGANYGYTF.

This clone appeared a single time. The rearrangement uses TRBV19 and TRBJ1-4; no clear D. This CDR3 is 11 amino acids long. The germline CDR1 and CDR2 sequences are LNHDA and SQIVND (reference sequence). The V end lost 6 bases, the J end lost 7 bases, and 6 bases lay between the germline ends. The CDR3 is CASRLGEKLFF. The CDR3, as DNA: TGTGCCAGTAGGCTCGGTGAAAAACTGTTTTTT.

V and J are TRBV27 and TRBJ2-7, with D possibly being TRBD1 (6 bases). The CDR3 covers 14 residues. CDR1 is MNHEY and CDR2 is SMNVEV in the germline V gene (reference sequence). Trimming removed 4 bases at V and 1 base at J, with 11 bases between. The CDR3: CASSSFTGSYEQYF. Written as DNA, the CDR3 is TGTGCCAGCAGTTCGTTCACAGGGTCCTACGAGCAGTACTTC.

This chain uses TRBV4-1 with TRBJ1-1; D perhaps matches TRBD1 (6 bases). The CDR3 totals 15 residues. Per germline, CDR1 MGHRA and CDR2 YSYEKL. Trimming removed 4 bases from V and 4 bases from J, with 16 bases in between. DNA for the CDR3: TGCGCCAGCAGCCTGGCTATCCGACAGGCCACTGAAGCTTTCTTT. Protein sequence: CASSLAIRQATEAFF.

This chain links TRBV4-2 with TRBJ1-2; no firm D call. Trimming left V 0 bases short and J 0 bases short, with 17 bases between. This CDR3 region has 18 residues. CDR1 is LGHNA and CDR2 is YNFKEQ in the germline V gene. Written as DNA, the CDR3 is TGTGCCAGCAGCCAAGAGGGCCATACAACAACTCCTAACTATGGCTACACCTTC. It yields the protein CASSQEGHTTTPNYGYTF.

The rearrangement uses TRBV6-6 and TRBJ1-5; 8 nucleotides align to TRBD1. Germline values: CDR1 MNHNY, CDR2 SVGAGI (reference sequence). Trimming took 7 bases from V and 2 from J; bases not matched to a gene: 4. The CDR3 covers 14 residues. CDR3 protein: CASIDRGGNQPQHF. The CDR3 nucleotides are TGTGCCAGCATTGACAGGGGCGGCAATCAGCCCCAGCATTTT.

The chain joins TRBV25-1 to TRBJ1-5, with 12 bases matching TRBD1. Trimming removed 4 bases from V and 2 bases from J; junction bases left unmatched: 9. Germline loops: CDR1 MGHDK, CDR2 SYGVNS. The CDR3 is made up of 18 amino acids. This chain's CDR3 is CASSGRDRGLGGNQPQHF. The CDR3 DNA is TGTGCCAGCAGTGGCCGGGACAGGGGGCTGGGGGGCAATCAGCCCCAGCATTTT.

The chain carries TRBV28 and TRBJ2-1, with 8 bases fitting TRBD2. Germline-derived CDR1 and CDR2 are MDHEN and SYDVKM. V lost 7 bases to trimming and J lost 7 bases; unmatched junction nucleotides: 12. The CDR3 has 15 residues. CDR3 sequence: CASIPGGGSWNEQFF. In nucleotides, the CDR3 is TGTGCCAGCATCCCCGGGGGGGGAAGTTGGAATGAGCAGTTCTTC.

To note about this clone: The junction differs from germline at one of its ends, possibly a read error. The chain couples TRBV11-2 to TRBJ2-7; 11 bases are shared with TRBD1. CDR1 is SGHAT, CDR2 FQNNGV, per germline. The CDR3 runs to 11 residues. The CDR3 DNA follows: TGTGCCAGCAGCTTGAGGACAGGGGGCTCGTTC. This encodes CASSLRTGGSF.

V and J are TRBV7-2 and TRBJ2-3; D is possibly TRBD1 (6 bases). CDR3 length: 13 amino acids. Germline V gives CDR1 SGHTA, CDR2 FQGNSA. With 4 bases removed from V and 9 bases from J, the gap between germline ends came to 14 bases. The CDR3 loop reads CASSSGHMDTQYF. The CDR3 DNA reads TGTGCCAGCAGCTCGGGACATATGGACACGCAGTATTTT.

This chain links TRBV28 with TRBJ1-2; the D gene is possibly TRBD1 (5 bases). CDR1 MDHEN and CDR2 SYDVKM come from the germline V gene. There are 13 residues in the CDR3. The V gene lost 3 bases and the J gene lost 4 bases, with 9 bases spanning the gap. CDR3 nucleotide sequence: TGTGCCAGCAGTTTGAAGGGGTTCTATGGCTACACCTTC. Protein: CASSLKGFYGYTF.

The chain has TRBV28 and TRBJ1-5; D call uncertain. Germline lookup yields CDR1 MDHEN and CDR2 SYDVKM. V was cut by 3 bases and J by 6 bases, with 15 bases left in between. The CDR3 spans 15 residues. CDR3 loop: CASSFKFKRTQPQHF. The CDR3 bases are TGTGCCAGCAGTTTCAAATTTAAGCGCACTCAGCCCCAGCATTTT.

This clone was detected once. This rearrangement joins TRBV9 to TRBJ2-7, with 11 bases fitting TRBD2. Germline values: CDR1 SGDLS, CDR2 YYNGEE. The CDR3 runs 15 residues. Trimming cost V 4 bases and J 3 bases; bases outside gene matches: 6. The CDR3 here is CASSLGLAEGYEQYF. In DNA form, the CDR3 reads TGTGCCAGCAGCTTGGGACTAGCGGAGGGCTACGAGCAGTACTTC.

This rearrangement joins TRBV6-5 to TRBJ1-6; no firm D call. Trimming stripped 7 bases from V and 6 bases from J, with 16 bases between. This CDR3 region has 15 residues. The germline V gene encodes CDR1 MNHEY and CDR2 SVGAGI. The CDR3 loop is CASKAAPGVNSPLHF. DNA of the CDR3: TGTGCCAGCAAGGCCGCTCCAGGTGTTAATTCACCCCTCCACTTT.

This clone was counted a single time. The rearrangement uses TRBV7-2 and TRBJ2-1; tentative D call: TRBD1 (7 bases). The germline CDR1 and CDR2 sequences are SGHTA and FQGNSA. The CDR3 spans 14 residues. Trimming took off 7 bases at V and 1 base at J, with 11 bases between the two ends. CDR3 nucleotides: TGTGCCAGCAACCAGGGGGGATCCTACAATGAGCAGTTCTTC. It codes for CASNQGGSYNEQFF.

The J gene is TRBJ2-7, the V gene TRBV7-6; D is undetermined. Between the trimmed V and J ends, which lost 2 bases and 0 bases, there was a span of 14 bases. Germline lookup yields CDR1 SGHVS and CDR2 FNYEAQ. The CDR3 loop spans 16 amino acids. The CDR3 loop reads CASSLLSSANSYEQYF. The DNA for the CDR3 is TGTGCCAGCAGCTTACTATCCTCAGCGAACTCCTACGAGCAGTACTTC.

The chain has TRBV6-1 and TRBJ2-7; 7 bases match TRBD1. V lost 7 bases and J lost 2; bases outside the gene matches: 5. The CDR3 runs 13 residues. The germline CDR1 and CDR2 sequences are MNHNS and SASEGT. CDR3 nucleotide sequence: TGTGCCAGCAATTACGACAGGGCCTACGAGCAGTACTTC. It specifies CASNYDRAYEQYF.

V and J are TRBV10-3 and TRBJ2-1, with 14 positions matching TRBD2. V lost 3 bases, J lost 8 bases, and 9 bases stayed unmatched. Germline CDR1 reads ENHRY; CDR2 reads SYGVKD. The CDR3 contains 17 residues. CDR3 coding DNA: TGTGCCATCAGTGACAGGACTAGCGGGAGGACCATCCATGAGCAGTTCTTC. Translated, it gives CAISDRTSGRTIHEQFF.

The chain couples TRBV5-1 to TRBJ1-1; D is uncertain. The germline V gene has CDR1 SGHRS and CDR2 YFSETQ. With 1 base removed from V and 5 bases from J, the gap between germline ends came to 9 bases. The CDR3 loop spans 13 amino acids. The CDR3 sequence is CASSLTGRTEAFF. CDR3 DNA sequence: TGCGCCAGCAGCTTGACGGGTAGGACTGAAGCTTTCTTT.

The gene calls are TRBV28 and TRBJ2-7; D is uncertain. Germline CDR1 reads MDHEN; CDR2 reads SYDVKM. The length of the CDR3 is 11 residues. The germline V and J ends were trimmed by 4 bases and 4 bases, with 5 bases remaining between them. Here the CDR3 reads CASSSLYEQYF. In nucleotides, the CDR3 is TGTGCCAGCAGTTCACTTTACGAGCAGTACTTC.